The rows below give T cell receptor beta chains drawn from one sample of a study of blood T cell repertoires in COVID-19. Libraries were prepared by immunoSEQ multiplex PCR; TCRdb keeps only in-frame clonotypes and omits some of them. Among around 180,000 clones listed, 89% were seen once. The sample consisted of PBMCs or T cells enriched from blood (not recorded which). These receptors all come from a woman between 40 and 55 years old with acute COVID-19. CDR3s include the opening cysteine and the closing phenylalanine or tryptophan. The D gene is left open where the match is weak. Clone size, where shown, is once, few, many, or a class for clones that have expanded.

v_gene	abundance	j_gene	d_gene	CDR3aa	CDR3nt
TRBV12-2	.	TRBJ2-4	.	CASRLLKLRAKNIQYF	TGTGCAAGTCGCTTATTGAAGTTGCGGGCCAAAAACATTCAGTACTTC
TRBV7-2	.	TRBJ1-4	TRBD1	CASSSGGQGTEKLFF	TGTGCCAGCAGCTCGGGGGGACAGGGTACTGAAAAACTGTTTTTT
TRBV3-1/TRBV3-2	.	TRBJ1-3	.	CASSDGHHYLGNTIYF	TGTGCCAGCAGTGATGGACACCACTACCTCGGAAACACCATATATTTT
TRBV30	.	TRBJ1-2	.	CAWTPQGLGYGYTF	TGTGCCTGGACCCCCCAGGGGCTGGGCTATGGCTACACCTTC
TRBV19	.	TRBJ1-1	TRBD1	CASSDYGQGGTEAFF	TGTGCCAGTAGTGACTATGGACAGGGGGGCACTGAAGCTTTCTTT
TRBV14	once	TRBJ2-3	TRBD1	CASSQGRDRGHSSTDTQYF	TGTGCCAGCAGCCAAGGACGGGACAGGGGACACTCTAGCACAGATACGCAGTATTTT
TRBV18	.	TRBJ1-4	TRBD1	CASSPVAGTGGEKLFF	TGTGCCAGCTCACCAGTCGCCGGGACAGGGGGTGAAAAACTGTTTTTT
TRBV19	once	TRBJ2-7	TRBD1	CASSKSGTGQVEQYF	TGTGCCAGTAGTAAATCCGGGACAGGGCAGGTCGAGCAGTACTTC
TRBV12-3/TRBV12-4	.	TRBJ1-6	.	CASSRQNSPLHF	TGTGCCAGCAGTCGACAGAATTCACCCCTCCACTTT
TRBV5-5	.	TRBJ1-1	.	CASSRQANTEAFF	TGTGCCAGCAGCCGCCAGGCCAACACTGAAGCTTTCTTT
TRBV7-3	.	TRBJ1-5	TRBD1	CASSPAGQGSQPQHF	TGTGCCAGCAGCCCAGCGGGACAGGGGAGTCAGCCCCAGCATTTT
TRBV28	.	TRBJ1-1	TRBD1	CASSRDRDSKEAFF	TGTGCCAGCAGCAGAGACCGGGACAGCAAGGAAGCTTTCTTT
TRBV5-6	.	TRBJ1-1	.	CASSEGVNTEAFF	TGTGCCAGCAGTGAGGGAGTTAACACTGAAGCTTTCTTT
TRBV7-2	.	TRBJ2-1	TRBD1	CASSLDRGNEQFF	TGTGCCAGCAGCCTCGACAGGGGCAATGAGCAGTTCTTC
TRBV11-1	.	TRBJ1-1	.	CASSPGFEAFF	TGTGCCAGCAGCCCGGGATTTGAAGCTTTCTTT
TRBV4-1	.	TRBJ2-5	TRBD2	CASSQDSSSGSLETQYF	TGCGCCAGCAGCCAAGATTCGTCTAGCGGGAGCCTAGAGACCCAGTACTTC
TRBV6-5	.	TRBJ2-1	.	CASNAGNYNEQFF	TGTGCCAGCAACGCCGGGAATTACAATGAGCAGTTCTTC
TRBV28	.	TRBJ1-5	.	CASLTGVMGNQPQHF	TGTGCCAGCCTAACCGGGGTCATGGGCAATCAGCCCCAGCATTTT
TRBV19	.	TRBJ1-1	TRBD1	CASTPGLDRINTEAFF	TGTGCCAGTACCCCTGGATTGGACAGGATTAACACTGAAGCTTTCTTT
TRBV7-3	.	TRBJ2-4	.	CASSLYPPGGMGEENIQYF	TGTGCCAGCAGCTTATACCCACCGGGTGGGATGGGGGAGGAGAACATTCAGTACTTC
TRBV6-5	.	TRBJ1-2	.	CASSYWGEPGYGYTF	TGTGCCAGCAGTTACTGGGGGGAGCCAGGGTATGGCTACACCTTC
TRBV28	.	TRBJ2-1	TRBD2	CASSRSGGTTNEQFF	TGTGCCAGCAGCCGTAGCGGGGGCACTACCAATGAGCAGTTCTTC
TRBV19	.	TRBJ1-2	TRBD1	CASSIVAGGDYGYTF	TGTGCCAGTAGTATAGTGGCAGGGGGCGACTATGGCTACACCTTC
TRBV5-1	.	TRBJ2-6	.	CASSLGGLRSGANVLTF	TGCGCCAGCAGCTTGGGGGGCCTCCGCTCTGGGGCCAACGTCCTGACTTTC
TRBV19	.	TRBJ2-7	TRBD1	CASRHRGSYEQYF	TGTGCCAGTAGGCACAGGGGCTCCTACGAGCAGTACTTC
TRBV7-3	.	TRBJ2-1	TRBD2	CASSPRLAGGGDEQFF	TGTGCCAGCAGCCCCCGACTAGCGGGAGGCGGTGATGAGCAGTTCTTC
TRBV19	.	TRBJ2-1	TRBD2	CASSQAGLAAYNEQFF	TGTGCCAGTAGTCAGGCGGGACTAGCAGCCTACAATGAGCAGTTCTTC
TRBV7-9	.	TRBJ2-1	TRBD2	CASSLGLAFNEQFF	TGTGCCAGCAGCTTAGGACTAGCGTTCAATGAGCAGTTCTTC
TRBV9	.	TRBJ2-7	.	CASSVGQSWDYEQYF	TGTGCCAGCAGCGTAGGACAGAGCTGGGACTACGAGCAGTACTTC
TRBV2	.	TRBJ2-7	TRBD2	CASSSSGGTKEQYF	TGTGCCAGCAGTAGTAGCGGGGGAACTAAGGAGCAGTACTTC
TRBV19	once	TRBJ1-5	.	CASTPPERAKPQHF	TGTGCCAGTACCCCCCCCGAGAGGGCCAAGCCCCAGCATTTT
TRBV19	.	TRBJ2-1	TRBD2	CASSWWGEGNNEQFF	TGTGCCAGTAGCTGGTGGGGGGAGGGGAACAATGAGCAGTTCTTC
TRBV6-5	.	TRBJ2-3	.	CASSSPDTQYF	TGTGCCAGCAGTTCTCCGGATACGCAGTATTTT
TRBV14	.	TRBJ2-1	.	CASSPLLEGTLEQFF	TGTGCCAGCAGCCCCTTGTTGGAGGGGACTTTAGAGCAGTTCTTC
TRBV7-8	.	TRBJ2-6	.	CASSLEGPSGANVLTF	TGTGCCAGCAGTCTGGAGGGACCCTCTGGGGCCAACGTCCTGACTTTC
TRBV6-1	.	TRBJ1-5	TRBD1	CASSERTGGRQNQPQHF	TGTGCCAGCAGTGAACGGACAGGGGGCCGACAGAATCAGCCCCAGCATTTT
TRBV7-9	.	TRBJ2-2	.	CASSLPTDSLNTGELFF	TGTGCCAGCAGCTTACCAACAGATTCCCTAAACACCGGGGAGCTGTTTTTT
TRBV30	.	TRBJ1-6	TRBD1	CAWSPTRQGQYNSPLHF	TGTGCCTGGAGTCCGACAAGACAGGGGCAATATAATTCACCCCTCCACTTT
TRBV6-5	.	TRBJ1-1	TRBD1	CATLLDRANTEAFF	TGTGCCACCTTACTAGACAGGGCGAACACTGAAGCTTTCTTT
TRBV4-3	.	TRBJ1-4	.	CASSQDTRGNEKLFF	TGCGCCAGCAGCCAAGATACCAGGGGCAATGAAAAACTGTTTTTT
TRBV19	.	TRBJ2-7	TRBD1	CASSISWDSTYEQYF	TGTGCCAGTAGTATTAGTTGGGACAGTACCTACGAGCAGTACTTC
TRBV14	.	TRBJ2-1	.	CASSYGPFLEQFF	TGTGCCAGCAGTTATGGGCCGTTCTTGGAGCAGTTCTTC